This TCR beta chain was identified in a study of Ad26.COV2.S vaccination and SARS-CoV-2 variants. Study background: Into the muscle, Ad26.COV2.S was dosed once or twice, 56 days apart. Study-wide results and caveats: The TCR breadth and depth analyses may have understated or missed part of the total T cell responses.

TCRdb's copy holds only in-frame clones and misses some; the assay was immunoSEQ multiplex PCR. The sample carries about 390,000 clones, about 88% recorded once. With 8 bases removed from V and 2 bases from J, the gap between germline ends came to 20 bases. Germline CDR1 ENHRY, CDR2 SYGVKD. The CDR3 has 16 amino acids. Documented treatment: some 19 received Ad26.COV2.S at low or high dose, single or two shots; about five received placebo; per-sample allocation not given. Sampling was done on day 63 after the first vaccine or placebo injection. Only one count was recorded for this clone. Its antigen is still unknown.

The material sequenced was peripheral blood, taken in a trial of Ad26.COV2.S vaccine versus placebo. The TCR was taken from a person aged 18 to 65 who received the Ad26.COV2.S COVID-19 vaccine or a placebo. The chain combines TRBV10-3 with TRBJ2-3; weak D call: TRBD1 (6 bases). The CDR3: CAISTGKDSHTDTQYF. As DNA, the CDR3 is TGTGCCATCTCCACAGGGAAAGACTCGCACACAGATACGCAGTATTTT.